This T cell receptor beta chain was identified in a study of cytomegalovirus exposure and HLA in healthy donors. It was with 60 Vbeta and 13 Jbeta primers that the PCR ran. The table came from immunoSEQ multiplex PCR; TCRdb's copy has only in-frame clones and leaves some out. The sample has 160,000 or so clones, more than 70% seen once. The J segment lost 1 base and the V segment lost 3 bases, leaving 8 bases of the junction unmatched. This CDR3 region has 16 residues. The germline CDR1 and CDR2 sequences are SQVTM and ANQGSEA. Remarks on this clone: As yet, its antigen is unknown.

Whole-study findings and limits: An observed cluster of highly shared sequence variants was recorded as a likely sequencing artifact. A later analysis linked a missense DCLRE1C variant to TCR beta V- and J-gene trimming.

The chain has TRBV29-1 and TRBJ2-3, with 9 bases matching TRBD1. The source material was PBMCs. This sequence originates from a young man in good health and CMV-seronegative. CDR3 amino acids: CSVEARGDRGTDTQYF. The CDR3 nucleotides are TGCAGCGTTGAGGCCCGGGGGGACAGGGGCACAGATACGCAGTATTTT.